A single sample is the source of the 8 T cell receptor beta chains below, sequenced in a study of regulatory T cells in long-lasting Graves disease (dated by TCRdb to 2020 to 2022). The time point label on this specimen signifies: newly diagnosed GD, antithyroid drugs for less than 3 months. For both TCR sequencing and RNA sequencing, RNA was extracted from PBMCs using TRIzol. The library was prepared using multiplex PCR. Sequencing instrument: Illumina HiSeq 4000. iRepertoire HTBI primers and Arm-PCR amplification of CDR3 regions were used to construct TCR beta libraries. The raw public reads went through TCRdb reprocessing: fastp at Q25, MiXCR clone calling, in-frame beta chains kept. One record per CDR3 amino acid sequence lists the most common genes and DNA. For this sample there are 450,000 to 500,000 distinct CDR3 sequences; around 15% appear just once. The ten largest account for 12% of the sample.

This same sample was also part of a study on T cells in Graves' hyperthyroidism and ophthalmopathy.

The starting material was peripheral blood mononuclear cells (PBMCs), obtained at new diagnosis, from a patient treated with antithyroid drugs. These receptors came from a man aged 40-49 years with Graves disease. Donor details come from another sample of the same person, matched by shared clones.

This clonotype was counted at least ten times. The chain has TRBV28 and TRBJ2-3; 8 bases fit TRBD2. Germline V CDR1 and CDR2: MDHEN, SYDVKM. This CDR3 region has 14 residues. V gave up 8 bases and J gave up 7 bases; unmatched junction bases: 11. DNA for the CDR3: TGTGCCAGCTCCCCTCCCGGGAGGGGGAATACGCAGTATTTT. This codes for CASSPPGRGNTQYF.

This clonotype was detected ten times or more. The genes are TRBV27 and TRBJ2-7; D gene ambiguous. Germline V gene data show CDR1 as MNHEY and CDR2 as SMNVEV (reference sequence). Trimming left V 5 bases short and J 5 bases short, with 10 bases between. This CDR3 comprises 12 residues. CDR3 loop: CASSPSPHEQYF. The DNA for the CDR3 is TGTGCCAGCAGTCCCTCCCCCCACGAGCAGTACTTC.

This chain joins TRBV2 and TRBJ2-3; 13 nucleotides line up with TRBD2. Unmatched junction bases numbered 5, after V lost 7 bases and J lost 4 bases. The length of the CDR3 is 15 residues. The germline V gene has CDR1 SNHLY and CDR2 FYNNEI. CDR3 loop: CASTGTSGVPDTQYF. In nucleotides, the CDR3 is TGTGCCAGCACCGGGACTAGCGGGGTACCAGATACGCAGTATTTT.

This chain joins TRBV5-1 and TRBJ2-3; 10 bases match TRBD2. The CDR3 consists of 15 residues. The trim removed 4 bases at V and 0 bases at J, leaving 2 bases unmatched. Per the germline V gene, CDR1 is SGHRS and CDR2 is YFSETQ. CDR3 sequence: CASSQTSGSTDTQYF. Here the CDR3 DNA reads TGCGCCAGCAGCCAGACTAGCGGGAGCACAGATACGCAGTATTTT.

V gene TRBV7-9 combines with J gene TRBJ1-1; tentatively, D is TRBD1 (5 bases). The CDR3 runs 15 residues. V dropped 5 bases and J dropped 1 base, with 14 bases sitting between them. Germline CDR1 reads SEHNR; CDR2 reads FQNEAQ (reference sequence). For the CDR3, the DNA is TGTGCCAGCAGCCTCGGGCGACAGAAGAACACTGAAGCTTTCTTT. As protein: CASSLGRQKNTEAFF.

To note about this clonotype: This clone may be a read error of a much larger clone one base away. The rearrangement links TRBV5-8 to TRBJ2-3; 7 bases are a match to TRBD1. From germline, CDR1 is SGHTS and CDR2 YDEGEE. CDR3 size: 14 residues. The V gene end was trimmed by 7 bases and the J gene end by 2 bases; junction bases not matched to a gene: 7. CDR3 nucleotides: TGTGCCAGCGTCGACAGGGTACTCACAGATACGCAGTATTTT. Translated, it gives CASVDRVLTDTQYF.

This clonotype was seen only a few times. The rearrangement joins TRBV2 to TRBJ1-5, with no clear D. The CDR3 runs 16 residues. The V end lost 4 bases, the J end lost 0 bases, and 13 bases lay between the germline ends. Germline CDR1 SNHLY, CDR2 FYNNEI. This chain's CDR3 is CASSVSEGYSNQPQHF. The CDR3 DNA reads TGTGCCAGCAGTGTTAGCGAGGGATATAGCAATCAGCCCCAGCATTTT.

A word on this clonotype: The germline gene is not matched at one end of the junction; a read error may be the cause. CDR3 in DNA: TGTGCCACCAGTGACCCCGGTTCGGAGAAGGGAGATACGCAATATTTT. Protein product: CATSDPGSEKGDTQYF. This chain uses TRBV24-1 with TRBJ2-3; TRBD2 is a possible D gene (5 bases). CDR3 length: 16 residues. Looked up from germline, CDR1 is KGHDR and CDR2 is SFDVKD.